These 20 T cell receptor beta chains originate from one sample sequenced in a study of T-cell reconstitution after alpha-beta-depleted transplantation in children. The TCRbeta library was prepared with unique molecular identifiers. A single record per CDR3 protein comes from TCRdb applying MiXCR to the PCR reads. The sample holds about 400,000 distinct CDR3 sequences, roughly 20% seen once. This material consisted of PBMCs from the stem cell graft donor, taken from the stem cell graft. Source of these receptors: a human donor who donated a stem cell graft to a child with acute myeloid leukemia.

This clonotype came up a few times. This chain connects TRBV6-1 to TRBJ2-1; TRBD2 is a possible D gene (6 bases). CDR3 length: 15 residues. The V and J ends lost 7 bases and 4 bases respectively, with 17 bases between them. CDR1 is MNHNS, CDR2 SASEGT, per germline. In DNA, the CDR3 is TGTGCCAGCACCCTCGGGGGAGTTGGATACAATGAGCAGTTCTTC. Amino acids: CASTLGGVGYNEQFF.

This CDR3 reads CASSRSGEEAFF. DNA for the CDR3: TGCGCCAGCAGCCGATCTGGCGAGGAAGCTTTCTTT. The V and J genes are TRBV5-1 and TRBJ1-1, with D unclear. In germline, CDR1 is SGHRS, CDR2 YFSETQ. CDR3 length equals 12 residues. Trimming cost V 4 bases and J 8 bases, with 12 bases left between them.

V and J are TRBV12-3 or TRBV12-4 and TRBJ1-4; tentatively, D is TRBD1 (5 bases). This CDR3 region has 16 residues. V was clipped by 4 bases and J by 7 bases, with 19 bases between them. CDR3 in amino acids: CASSSWVRGDREKLFF. The CDR3 nucleotides read TGTGCCAGCAGTTCTTGGGTTCGGGGCGATCGTGAAAAACTGTTTTTT.

This clonotype appeared a few times. For the CDR3, the DNA is TGCGCCAGCAGCCCAGCGGGAGGCCTTGGGGATGAGCAGTTCTTC. As protein: CASSPAGGLGDEQFF. The V call is TRBV4-1, the J call TRBJ2-1; TRBD2 aligns across 9 bases. Per germline, CDR1 MGHRA and CDR2 YSYEKL. The CDR3 has 15 amino acids. V shed 4 bases and J 8 bases; nucleotides not matched to a gene: 9.

J is TRBJ1-5 and V is TRBV15; D is possibly TRBD1 (5 bases). Germline V gives CDR1 LNHNV, CDR2 YYDKDF (reference sequence). V was pared by 2 bases and J by 5 bases, with 7 bases between. The CDR3 runs to 13 residues. For the CDR3, the DNA is TGTGCCACCAGCAGACAGGGAGATCAGCCCCAGCATTTT. Translation gives CATSRQGDQPQHF.

The table lists this clonotype with a count of one. CDR3: CASSFGLAGGPSDTQYF. The CDR3 region has the DNA TGTGCCAGCAGTTTCGGACTAGCGGGAGGGCCCTCAGATACGCAGTATTTT. J is TRBJ2-3 and V is TRBV6-5, with 15 positions matching TRBD2. The CDR3 is made up of 17 amino acids. From germline, CDR1 is MNHEY and CDR2 SVGAGI. The junction had 6 bases not matched to a gene; V was cut back by 4 bases and J by 4 bases.

This clonotype was seen a few times. A read error may produce the germline difference seen at one junction end. The V call is TRBV4-1, the J call TRBJ2-1; 8 nucleotides align to TRBD2. The germline V gene has CDR1 MGHRA and CDR2 YSYEKL. The CDR3 consists of 17 residues. CDR3 loop: CASSQDFGGLVGNEQFF. CDR3 bases: TGCGCCAGCAGTCAAGATTTCGGGGGACTAGTAGGCAATGAGCAGTTCTTC.

The rearrangement links TRBV11-2 to TRBJ2-1; 12 bases agree with TRBD2. The CDR3 runs 15 residues. V was clipped by 5 bases and J by 6 bases; unmatched bases: 5. In germline, CDR1 is SGHAT, CDR2 FQNNGV. The CDR3 is CASSPATSGSNEQFF. CDR3 bases: TGTGCCAGCAGCCCGGCGACTAGCGGGAGCAATGAGCAGTTCTTC.

This clonotype was detected a few times. The chain is built from TRBV7-9 and TRBJ2-7, with D hard to call. V lost 2 bases, J lost 2 bases, and 10 bases lay in between. The CDR3 length is 14 residues. Germline CDR1 is SEHNR and CDR2 is FQNEAQ (reference sequence). The DNA of the CDR3 is TGTGCCAGCAGCTTAAGCAAGGATCCCTACGAGCAGTACTTC. It encodes CASSLSKDPYEQYF.

This chain uses TRBV6-5 with TRBJ2-1; 7 bases line up with TRBD2. CDR1 MNHEY and CDR2 SVGAGI come from the germline V gene. V trimming: 2 bases; J trimming: 6 bases; junction bases outside the gene matches: 4. The CDR3 consists of 14 residues. The CDR3 nucleotides read TGTGCCAGCAGTTACAAGGGGACTACCAATGAGCAGTTCTTC. Its translation: CASSYKGTTNEQFF.

Many counts were recorded for this clonotype. This chain links TRBV20-1 with TRBJ1-1, with 8 bases lining up with TRBD1. Unmatched junction bases numbered 9, after V lost 6 bases and J lost 6 bases. This CDR3 spans 13 amino acids. Germline-derived CDR1 and CDR2 are DFQATT and SNEGSKA (reference sequence). This CDR3 is CSARQGLGAEAFF. The CDR3 bases are TGCAGTGCCCGACAGGGGTTGGGGGCTGAAGCTTTCTTT.

This clonotype was recorded many times. The rearrangement joins TRBV2 to TRBJ2-1, with D possibly matching TRBD2 (7 bases). V was cut by 10 bases and J by 3 bases, with 19 bases left in between. Germline V lookup: CDR1 SNHLY, CDR2 FYNNEI. This CDR3 contains 15 residues. CDR3 bases: TGTGCCATCCAAGGGTGGCGGGGGCACTACAATGAGCAGTTCTTC. It encodes CAIQGWRGHYNEQFF.

This clonotype showed up just once. This chain connects TRBV20-1 to TRBJ2-7; 8 nucleotides align to TRBD2. Germline loops: CDR1 DFQATT, CDR2 SNEGSKA (reference sequence). The CDR3 sequence is 14 residues long. Trimming at V came to 3 bases and at J to 3 bases, leaving 7 bases not matched to a gene. CDR3 sequence (DNA): TGCAGTGCTAGGCCTCCGGGGGGGTACTACGAGCAGTACTTC. As protein: CSARPPGGYYEQYF.

This clonotype showed up just a few times. CDR3 residues: CASSLGATVDYNEQFF. DNA for the CDR3: TGTGCCAGCAGCTTAGGAGCGACAGTTGACTACAATGAGCAGTTCTTC. The V gene is TRBV11-2, the J gene TRBJ2-1; perhaps TRBD1 as D (5 bases). Deletions cut 1 base from V and 3 bases from J, with 13 bases between. The CDR3 length is 16 residues. CDR1 is SGHAT and CDR2 is FQNNGV in the germline V gene.

This clonotype was counted at least ten times. The genes are TRBV28 and TRBJ2-3, with 10 bases aligning to TRBD1. With V trimmed by 4 bases and J by 6 bases, 4 bases remained unmatched. Germline V gives CDR1 MDHEN, CDR2 SYDVKM. The CDR3 has 14 amino acids. This CDR3 is CASSWDRGRDTQYF. CDR3 sequence (DNA): TGTGCCAGCAGTTGGGACAGGGGTAGGGATACGCAGTATTTT.

The chain links TRBV7-9 to TRBJ2-3, with D tentatively TRBD1 (5 bases). The germline V and J ends were trimmed by 6 bases and 0 bases, with 10 bases remaining between them. Germline V lookup: CDR1 SEHNR, CDR2 FQNEAQ (reference sequence). There are 14 residues in the CDR3. The CDR3: CASRGLQSTDTQYF. Written as DNA, the CDR3 is TGTGCCAGCAGGGGGCTACAAAGCACAGATACGCAGTATTTT.

This clonotype was detected a few times. This CDR3 is CASSQEWTNTGELFF. As DNA, the CDR3 is TGCGCCAGCAGCCAAGAGTGGACGAACACCGGGGAGCTGTTTTTT. This chain connects TRBV4-3 to TRBJ2-2, with D uncertain. V lost 0 bases, J lost 0 bases, and 5 bases lay in between. The CDR3 covers 15 residues. Germline V gene lookup returns CDR1 LGHNA and CDR2 YSLEER.

This sequence joins TRBV4-2 and TRBJ2-2; 7 positions agree with TRBD2. Per germline, CDR1 LGHNA and CDR2 YNFKEQ. Germline trimming cut 4 bases from V and 0 bases from J; bases unmatched to any gene: 5. CDR3 length: 16 residues. The chain's CDR3 is CASSRGTNANTGELFF. The CDR3 DNA reads TGTGCCAGCAGCCGCGGGACTAACGCGAACACCGGGGAGCTGTTTTTT.

The rearrangement uses TRBV7-6 and TRBJ2-5; D remains ambiguous. Trimming removed 9 bases from V and 1 base from J, with 12 bases in between. Germline V gene lookup returns CDR1 SGHVS and CDR2 FNYEAQ. The CDR3 covers 13 residues. CDR3 coding DNA: TGTGCCAGTCAGCTAGGAGTCCAAGAGACCCAGTACTTC. Translation: CASQLGVQETQYF.

The gene calls are TRBV11-2 and TRBJ2-7, with 10 bases aligning to TRBD1. V lost 5 bases, J lost 2 bases, and 6 bases stayed unmatched. Germline V gene lookup returns CDR1 SGHAT and CDR2 FQNNGV. This CDR3 contains 15 residues. This CDR3 is CASSMTGTGAYEQYF. The CDR3 region has the DNA TGTGCCAGCAGCATGACCGGGACAGGGGCCTACGAGCAGTACTTC. The entire variable domain, with the rest obtained from reference TRBV11-2 and TRBJ2-7, is as follows: EAGVAQSPRYKIIEKRQSVAFWCNPISGHATLYWYQQILGQGPKLLIQFQNNGVVDDSQLPKDRFSAERLKGVDSTLKIQPAKLEDSAVYLCASSMTGTGAYEQYFGPGTRLTVT.